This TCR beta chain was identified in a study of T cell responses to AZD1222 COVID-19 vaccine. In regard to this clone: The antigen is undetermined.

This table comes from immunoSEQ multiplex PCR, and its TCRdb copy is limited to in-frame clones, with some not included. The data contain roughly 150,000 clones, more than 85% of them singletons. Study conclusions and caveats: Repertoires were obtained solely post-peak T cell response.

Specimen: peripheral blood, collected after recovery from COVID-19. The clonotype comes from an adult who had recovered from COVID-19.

The CDR3 loop is CASKTGTNSYEQYF. The CDR3, as DNA: TGTGCCAGTAAGACCGGGACTAACTCCTACGAGCAGTACTTC. The chain joins TRBV19 to TRBJ2-7; 7 bases are a match to TRBD2. Germline trimming cut 7 bases from V and 0 bases from J; bases unmatched to any gene: 6. Germline-derived CDR1 and CDR2 are LNHDA and SQIVND (reference sequence). This CDR3 spans 14 amino acids.